This T cell receptor (beta chain) appears in the sequencing data of a study of blood T cell repertoires in COVID-19. Whole-study context: T cells, B-cell-depleted T cells, or PBMCs provided the cDNA or gDNA that served as material.

As originally analysed: Reference gene primer amplification in the assay estimated nucleated cell counts. Profiled with immunoSEQ multiplex PCR; TCRdb holds only in-frame clones, not every one. V, J and clone size derive from that table, while D and trimming were established from the DNA sequence. The data hold hundreds of thousands of clones, with under 95% observed a single time. With 3 bases clipped from V and 8 bases from J, the junction kept 12 bases outside the gene matches. The CDR3 has 15 residues. Germline loops: CDR1 DFQATT, CDR2 SNEGSKA (reference sequence). The chain has TRBV20-1 and TRBJ2-1, with TRBD2 matching over 8 bases. Material: peripheral blood. This receptor was taken from a woman in her late teens or twenties who had recovered from COVID-19. CDR3 protein: CSASDPSGSGDEQFF. The CDR3 nucleotides read TGCAGTGCTAGTGACCCCAGCGGGAGTGGCGATGAGCAGTTCTTC.